These 9 T cell receptor beta chains share one sample of origin, sequenced in a study of blood T cell repertoires in COVID-19. TCRdb's table, derived via immunoSEQ multiplex PCR, lists solely in-frame clones and lacks some. The sample contains under 40,000 clones, around 86% of which appear only once. Sequenced material: peripheral blood. Source of these receptors: a man in his sixties with active COVID-19.

The chain recombines TRBV3-1 (or the pseudogene TRBV3-2) with TRBJ2-7; TRBD2 aligns across 10 bases. The CDR3 length is 15 residues. The germline CDR1 and CDR2 sequences are LGHDT and YNNKEL (reference sequence). V shed 1 base, J shed 5 bases, and the junction held 5 bases outside the gene matches. The CDR3 DNA sequence: TGTGCCAGCAGCCAAGGTCTAGCGGGAGCCCACGAGCAGTACTTC. It is translated as CASSQGLAGAHEQYF.

The chain links TRBV6-6 to TRBJ1-3, with D possibly being TRBD1 (6 bases). CDR1 is MNHNY, CDR2 SVGAGI, per germline (reference sequence). The CDR3 is 15 residues long. Deletions cut 5 bases from V and 0 bases from J, with 11 bases between. CDR3 sequence reads: CASSQTGSSGNTIYF. In DNA, the CDR3 is TGTGCCAGCAGTCAGACAGGTAGCTCTGGAAACACCATATATTTT.

This chain joins TRBV6-6 and TRBJ1-5; possibly TRBD1 for D (5 bases). This CDR3 is 15 amino acids long. CDR1 MNHNY and CDR2 SVGAGI come from the germline V gene (reference sequence). V was shortened by 5 bases and J by 0 bases, with 11 bases between the two germline ends. CDR3: CASSLGHFSNQPQHF. For the CDR3, the DNA is TGTGCCAGCAGTCTTGGACATTTTAGCAATCAGCCCCAGCATTTT.

This chain uses TRBV4-1 with TRBJ2-1; 9 nucleotides agree with TRBD2. This CDR3 is 15 amino acids long. The trim removed 3 bases at V and 5 bases at J, leaving 5 bases unmatched. From germline, CDR1 is MGHRA and CDR2 YSYEKL. The CDR3 here is CASSHGLAGNNEQFF. CDR3 nucleotides: TGCGCCAGCAGCCATGGGCTAGCGGGGAACAATGAGCAGTTCTTC.

V gene TRBV3-1 (or the pseudogene TRBV3-2) combines with J gene TRBJ2-7, with 8 bases lining up with TRBD2. Germline V gene sequence: CDR1 LGHDT, CDR2 YNNKEL (reference sequence). CDR3 size: 16 residues. V gave up 1 base and J gave up 0 bases; unmatched junction bases: 5. The CDR3 protein is CASSQALAANSYEQYF. CDR3 DNA: TGTGCCAGCAGCCAAGCACTAGCGGCCAACTCCTACGAGCAGTACTTC.

This chain uses TRBV9 with TRBJ1-1; D perhaps matches TRBD1 (5 bases). V was trimmed by 1 base and J by 1 base, leaving 8 bases between them. CDR3 length: 14 amino acids. CDR1 and CDR2 from the germline V gene are SGDLS and YYNGEE. Written as DNA, the CDR3 is TGTGCCAGCAGCGTAACCACAGGGAACACTGAAGCTTTCTTT. Translation: CASSVTTGNTEAFF.

This sequence joins TRBV2 and TRBJ1-6; TRBD1 aligns across 10 bases. V trimming: 6 bases; J trimming: 11 bases; junction bases outside the gene matches: 7. The germline gives CDR1 SNHLY, CDR2 FYNNEI. CDR3 length: 14 amino acids. CDR3 nucleotides: TGTGCCAGCAGCGCCGACAGGGGGCAGCCACCCCTCCACTTT. Its protein is CASSADRGQPPLHF.

The rearrangement links TRBV6-6 to TRBJ2-3; D is possibly TRBD2 (5 bases). This CDR3 has 15 amino acids. Trimming removed 4 bases from V and 5 bases from J, with 16 bases in between. Germline V CDR1 and CDR2: MNHNY, SVGAGI (reference sequence). As DNA, the CDR3 is TGTGCCAGCAGTTCAAAGTGGACTTCCGGAGATACGCAGTATTTT. Translation: CASSSKWTSGDTQYF.

CDR3 coding DNA: TGTGCCAGCAGCTTCGAACGGGAGTCGCAGTATTTT. As protein: CASSFERESQYF. The chain couples TRBV7-9 to TRBJ2-3; TRBD2 might be the D (6 bases). This CDR3 region has 12 residues. Germline V CDR1 and CDR2: SEHNR, FQNEAQ (reference sequence). Trimming took 3 bases from V and 10 from J, leaving 11 bases between them.